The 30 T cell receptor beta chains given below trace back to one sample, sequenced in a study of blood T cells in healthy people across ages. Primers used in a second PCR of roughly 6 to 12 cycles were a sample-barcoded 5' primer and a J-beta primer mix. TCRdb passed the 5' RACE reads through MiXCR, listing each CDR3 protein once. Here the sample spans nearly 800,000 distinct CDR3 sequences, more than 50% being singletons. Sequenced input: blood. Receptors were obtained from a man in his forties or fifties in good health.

CDR3 in DNA: TGCAGCGTTGATAGGACAGGGGGCACCGGGGAGCTGTTTTTT. This encodes CSVDRTGGTGELFF. The chain joins TRBV29-1 to TRBJ2-2, with 10 bases lining up with TRBD1. This CDR3 has 14 amino acids. V was pared by 3 bases and J by 4 bases, with 2 bases of the junction left unmatched. Germline CDR1 SQVTM, CDR2 ANQGSEA.

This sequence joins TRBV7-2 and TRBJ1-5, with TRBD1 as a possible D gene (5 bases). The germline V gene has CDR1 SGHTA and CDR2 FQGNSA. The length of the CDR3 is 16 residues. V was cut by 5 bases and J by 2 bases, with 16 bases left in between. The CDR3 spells CASSPGRGIGNQPQHF. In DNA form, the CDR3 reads TGTGCCAGCAGCCCAGGGCGGGGTATCGGCAATCAGCCCCAGCATTTT.

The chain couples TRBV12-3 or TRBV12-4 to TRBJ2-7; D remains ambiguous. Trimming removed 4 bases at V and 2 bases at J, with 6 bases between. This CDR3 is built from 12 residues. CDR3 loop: CASSSDPYEQYF. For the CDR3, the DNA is TGTGCCAGCAGTTCGGACCCCTACGAGCAGTACTTC.

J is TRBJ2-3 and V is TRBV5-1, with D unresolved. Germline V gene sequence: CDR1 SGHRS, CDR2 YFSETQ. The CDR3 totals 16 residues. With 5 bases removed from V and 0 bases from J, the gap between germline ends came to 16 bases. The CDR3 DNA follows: TGCGCCAGCAGTGCTTACGTGAGTGTTAGCACAGATACGCAGTATTTT. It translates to CASSAYVSVSTDTQYF.

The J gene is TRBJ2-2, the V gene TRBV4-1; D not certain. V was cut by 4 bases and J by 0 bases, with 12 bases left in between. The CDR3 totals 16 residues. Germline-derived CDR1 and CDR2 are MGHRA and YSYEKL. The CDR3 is CASSLTLGTNTGELFF. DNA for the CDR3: TGCGCCAGCAGCCTTACTCTGGGAACGAACACCGGGGAGCTGTTTTTT.

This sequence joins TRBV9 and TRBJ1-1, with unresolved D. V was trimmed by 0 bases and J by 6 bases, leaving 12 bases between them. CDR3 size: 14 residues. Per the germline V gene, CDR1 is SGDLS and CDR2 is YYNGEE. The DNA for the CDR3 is TGTGCCAGCAGCGTAGCCCCGCGTCTCGCTGAAGCTTTCTTT. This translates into CASSVAPRLAEAFF.

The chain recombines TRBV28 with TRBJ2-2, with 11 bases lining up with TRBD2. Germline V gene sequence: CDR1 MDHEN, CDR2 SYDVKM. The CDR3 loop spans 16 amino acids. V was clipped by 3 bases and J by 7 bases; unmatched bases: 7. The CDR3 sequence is CASSFTSGRSGGELFF. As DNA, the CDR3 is TGTGCCAGCAGTTTTACTAGCGGGAGATCGGGCGGGGAGCTGTTTTTT.

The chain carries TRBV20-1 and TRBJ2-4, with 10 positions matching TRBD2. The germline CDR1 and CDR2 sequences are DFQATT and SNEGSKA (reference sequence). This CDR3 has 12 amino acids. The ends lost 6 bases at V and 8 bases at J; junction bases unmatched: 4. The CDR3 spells CSARLAGDIQYF. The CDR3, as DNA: TGCAGTGCAAGACTAGCGGGCGACATTCAGTACTTC.

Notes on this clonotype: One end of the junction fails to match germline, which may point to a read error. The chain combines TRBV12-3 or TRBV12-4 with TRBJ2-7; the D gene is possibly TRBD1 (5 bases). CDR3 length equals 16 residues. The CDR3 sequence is CTSSIMVGASYNEQYF. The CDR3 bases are TGTACCAGCAGTATCATGGTTGGGGCCTCCTACAATGAGCAGTACTTC.

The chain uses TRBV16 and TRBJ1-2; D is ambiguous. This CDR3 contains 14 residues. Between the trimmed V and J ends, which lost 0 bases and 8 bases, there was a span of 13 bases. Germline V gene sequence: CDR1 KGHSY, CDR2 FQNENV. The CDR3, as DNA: TGTGCCAGCAGCCAATCGAGCGGGCCCGGGGGCTACACCTTC. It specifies CASSQSSGPGGYTF.

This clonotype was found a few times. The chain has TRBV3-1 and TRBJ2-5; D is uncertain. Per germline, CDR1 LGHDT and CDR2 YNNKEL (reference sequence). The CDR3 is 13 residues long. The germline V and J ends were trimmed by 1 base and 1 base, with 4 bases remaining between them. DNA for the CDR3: TGTGCCAGCAGCCAAGCACCCCAAGAGACCCAGTACTTC. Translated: CASSQAPQETQYF.

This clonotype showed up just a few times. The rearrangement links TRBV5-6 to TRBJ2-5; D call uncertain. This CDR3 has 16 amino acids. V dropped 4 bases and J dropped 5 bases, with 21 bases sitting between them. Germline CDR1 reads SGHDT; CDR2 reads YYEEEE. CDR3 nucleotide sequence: TGTGCCAGCAGCCCCCTGCTAAACACAGTGTCGGAGACCCAGTACTTC. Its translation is CASSPLLNTVSETQYF.

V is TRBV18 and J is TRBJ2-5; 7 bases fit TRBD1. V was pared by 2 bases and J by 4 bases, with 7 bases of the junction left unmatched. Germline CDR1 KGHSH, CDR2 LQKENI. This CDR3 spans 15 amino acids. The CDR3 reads CASSPTGVGGETQYF. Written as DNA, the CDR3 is TGTGCCAGCTCACCAACAGGGGTTGGTGGAGAGACCCAGTACTTC.

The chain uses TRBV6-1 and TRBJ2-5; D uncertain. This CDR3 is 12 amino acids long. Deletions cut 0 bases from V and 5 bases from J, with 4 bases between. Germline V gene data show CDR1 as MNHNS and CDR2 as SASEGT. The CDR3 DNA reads TGTGCCAGCAGTGAAGCATGGGAGACCCAGTACTTC. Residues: CASSEAWETQYF.

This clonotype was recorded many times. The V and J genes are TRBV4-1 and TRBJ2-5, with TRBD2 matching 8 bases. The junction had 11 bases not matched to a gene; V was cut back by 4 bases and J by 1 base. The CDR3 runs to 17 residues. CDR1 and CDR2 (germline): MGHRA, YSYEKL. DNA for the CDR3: TGCGCCAGCAGCCTTCTCTTTGCGGGAGGAGTCCAAGAGACCCAGTACTTC. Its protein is CASSLLFAGGVQETQYF.

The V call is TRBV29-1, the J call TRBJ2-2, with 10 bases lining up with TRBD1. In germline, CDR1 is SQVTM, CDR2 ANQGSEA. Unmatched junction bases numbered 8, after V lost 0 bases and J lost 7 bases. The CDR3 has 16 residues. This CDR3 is CSVEDHDRGLSGELFF. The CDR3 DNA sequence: TGCAGCGTTGAAGATCACGACAGGGGGCTTAGCGGGGAGCTGTTTTTT.

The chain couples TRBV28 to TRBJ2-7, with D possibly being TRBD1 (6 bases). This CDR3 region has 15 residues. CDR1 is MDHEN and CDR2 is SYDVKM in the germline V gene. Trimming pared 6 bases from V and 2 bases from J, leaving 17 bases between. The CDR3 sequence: CASSWQAQGTYEQYF. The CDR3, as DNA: TGTGCCAGCAGCTGGCAGGCACAGGGTACCTACGAGCAGTACTTC.

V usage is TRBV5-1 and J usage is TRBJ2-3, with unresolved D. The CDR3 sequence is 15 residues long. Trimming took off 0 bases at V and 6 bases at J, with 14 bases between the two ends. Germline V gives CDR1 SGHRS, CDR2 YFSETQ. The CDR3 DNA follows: TGCGCCAGCAGCTTGGACGGCCTGGAGATCGATACGCAGTATTTT. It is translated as CASSLDGLEIDTQYF.

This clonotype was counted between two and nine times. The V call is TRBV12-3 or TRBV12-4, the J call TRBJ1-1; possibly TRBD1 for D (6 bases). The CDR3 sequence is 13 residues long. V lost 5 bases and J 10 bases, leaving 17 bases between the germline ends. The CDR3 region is CASSVVGRGVAFF. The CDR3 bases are TGTGCCAGCAGTGTAGTTGGCAGGGGAGTAGCTTTCTTT.

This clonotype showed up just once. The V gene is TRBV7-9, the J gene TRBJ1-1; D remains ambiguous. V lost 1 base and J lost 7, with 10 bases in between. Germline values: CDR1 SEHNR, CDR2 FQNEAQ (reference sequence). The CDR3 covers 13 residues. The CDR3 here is CASSLVTGIEAFF. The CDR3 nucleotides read TGTGCCAGCAGCTTAGTGACGGGTATTGAAGCTTTCTTT.

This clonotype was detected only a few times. The CDR3 nucleotides read TGTGCCAGCAGGCCAGGGTCCAATCAGCCCCAGCATTTT. This codes for CASRPGSNQPQHF. The chain joins TRBV27 to TRBJ1-5; possible D gene TRBD1, 5 bases. This CDR3 has 13 residues. V was pared by 6 bases and J by 3 bases, with 9 bases between. Per germline, CDR1 MNHEY and CDR2 SMNVEV (reference sequence).

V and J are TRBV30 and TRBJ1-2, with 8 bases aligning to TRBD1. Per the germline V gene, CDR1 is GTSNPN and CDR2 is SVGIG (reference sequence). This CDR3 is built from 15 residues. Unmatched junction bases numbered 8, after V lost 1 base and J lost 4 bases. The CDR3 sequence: CAWSGQDREGYGYTF. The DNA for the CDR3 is TGTGCCTGGAGTGGCCAGGACAGGGAGGGCTATGGCTACACCTTC.

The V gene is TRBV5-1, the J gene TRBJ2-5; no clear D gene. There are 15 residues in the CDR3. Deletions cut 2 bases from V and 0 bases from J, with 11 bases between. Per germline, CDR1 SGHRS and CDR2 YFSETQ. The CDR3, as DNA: TGCGCCAGCAGCTTAAGCCCCAGTGACCAAGAGACCCAGTACTTC. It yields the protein CASSLSPSDQETQYF.

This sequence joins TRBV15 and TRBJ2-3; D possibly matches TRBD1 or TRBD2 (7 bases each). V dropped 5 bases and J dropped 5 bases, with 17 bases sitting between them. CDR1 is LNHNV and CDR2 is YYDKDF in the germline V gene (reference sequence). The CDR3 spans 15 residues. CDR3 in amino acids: CATSSQGGRRDTQYF. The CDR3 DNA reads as TGTGCCACCAGCTCCCAGGGGGGGCGTCGAGATACGCAGTATTTT.

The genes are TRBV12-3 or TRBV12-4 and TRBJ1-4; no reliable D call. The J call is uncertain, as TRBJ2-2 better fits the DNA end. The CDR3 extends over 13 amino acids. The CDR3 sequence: CASSLDPRGELFF. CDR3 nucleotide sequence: TGTGCCAGCAGTTTAGACCCGAGGGGGGAGCTGTTTTTT.

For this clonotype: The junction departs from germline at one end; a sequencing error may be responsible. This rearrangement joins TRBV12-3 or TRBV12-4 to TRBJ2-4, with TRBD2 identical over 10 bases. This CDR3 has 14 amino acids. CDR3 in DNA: TGTGCCAGTGAGTTAGCGGGAGGTGTTGCCGAGCAGAACTTC. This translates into CASELAGGVAEQNF.

CDR3 DNA: TGTGCCAGCTCACCACCAGGACAAGATGAAAAACTGTTTTTT. It encodes CASSPPGQDEKLFF. This chain joins TRBV18 and TRBJ1-4; D is perhaps TRBD1 (5 bases). V lost 0 bases and J lost 6, with 8 bases in between. Per germline, CDR1 KGHSH and CDR2 LQKENI. The CDR3 runs 14 residues.

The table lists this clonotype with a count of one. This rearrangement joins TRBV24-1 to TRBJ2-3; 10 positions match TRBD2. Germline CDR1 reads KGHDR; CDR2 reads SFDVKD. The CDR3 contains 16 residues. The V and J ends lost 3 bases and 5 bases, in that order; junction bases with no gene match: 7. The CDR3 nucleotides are TGTGCCACCAGTGATCCCGGACTAGCGGAGGGAGATACGCAGTATTTT. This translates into CATSDPGLAEGDTQYF.

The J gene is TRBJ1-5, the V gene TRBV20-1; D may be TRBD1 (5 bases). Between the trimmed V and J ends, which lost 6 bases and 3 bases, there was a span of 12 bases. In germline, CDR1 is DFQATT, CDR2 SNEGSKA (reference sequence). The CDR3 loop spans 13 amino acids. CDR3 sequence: CSAARDYNQPQHF. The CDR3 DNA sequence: TGCAGTGCCGCCAGGGACTACAATCAGCCCCAGCATTTT.

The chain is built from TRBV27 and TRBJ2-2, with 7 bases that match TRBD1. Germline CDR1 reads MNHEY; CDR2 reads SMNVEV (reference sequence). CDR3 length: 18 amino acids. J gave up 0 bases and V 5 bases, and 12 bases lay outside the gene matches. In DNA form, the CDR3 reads TGTGCCAGCAGTCCCCCAACCTTGGACAGGACGAACACCGGGGAGCTGTTTTTT. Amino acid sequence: CASSPPTLDRTNTGELFF.